This entry features one T cell receptor beta chain sequence. Its antigen remains unidentified. TCRdb itself ran the 5' RACE reads through MiXCR, one entry per CDR3 protein. The repertoire consists of 300,000 to 350,000 distinct CDR3 sequences, with about 10% occurring once and the leading ten covering roughly 3%. Germline assignment: CDR1 MNHEY and CDR2 SVGAGI. The ends were cut back, 0 bases at V and 4 bases at J, with 19 bases in the middle. This CDR3 has 18 residues. This record belongs to a study of T cells after yellow fever vaccination. General study points: By day 5 rather than day 15, the secondary response had peaked, though it was weaker.

This TCR derives from a young man who received the YFV17D yellow fever vaccine. The rearrangement joins TRBV6-5 to TRBJ1-3; weak D call: TRBD1 (6 bases). The sequenced sample was CD4+ T cells sorted from PBMCs, obtained 45 days after the yellow fever booster vaccination. The CDR3 reads CASSYSTAGAGFGNTIYF. The DNA of the CDR3 is TGTGCCAGCAGTTACTCGACGGCAGGGGCGGGATTCGGAAACACCATATATTTT.